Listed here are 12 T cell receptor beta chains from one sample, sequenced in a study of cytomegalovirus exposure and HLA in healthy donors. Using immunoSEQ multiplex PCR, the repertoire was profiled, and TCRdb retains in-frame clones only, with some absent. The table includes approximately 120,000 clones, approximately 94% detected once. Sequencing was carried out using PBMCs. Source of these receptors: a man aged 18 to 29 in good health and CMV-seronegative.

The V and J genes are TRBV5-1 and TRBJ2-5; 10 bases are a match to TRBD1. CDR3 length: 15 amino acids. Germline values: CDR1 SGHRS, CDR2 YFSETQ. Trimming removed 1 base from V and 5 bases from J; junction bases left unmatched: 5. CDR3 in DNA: TGCGCCAGCAGCTTGCGACAGGGGGCGGGGGAGACCCAGTACTTC. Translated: CASSLRQGAGETQYF.

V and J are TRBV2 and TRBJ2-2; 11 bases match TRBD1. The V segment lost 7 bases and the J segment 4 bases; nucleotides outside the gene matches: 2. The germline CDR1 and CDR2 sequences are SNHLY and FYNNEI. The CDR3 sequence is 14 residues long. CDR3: CASTGQGATGELFF. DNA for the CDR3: TGTGCCAGCACTGGACAGGGGGCCACCGGGGAGCTGTTTTTT.

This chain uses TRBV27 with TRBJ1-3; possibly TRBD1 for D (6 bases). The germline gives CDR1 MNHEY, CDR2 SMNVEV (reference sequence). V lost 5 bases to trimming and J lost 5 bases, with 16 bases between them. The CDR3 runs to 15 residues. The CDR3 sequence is CASSPRTGNRNTIYF. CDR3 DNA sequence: TGTGCCAGCAGTCCACGAACAGGGAATAGAAACACCATATATTTT.

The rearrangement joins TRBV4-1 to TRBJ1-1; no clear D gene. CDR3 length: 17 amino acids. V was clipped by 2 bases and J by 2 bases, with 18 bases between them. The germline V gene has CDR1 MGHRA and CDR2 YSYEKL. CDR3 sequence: CASSQSPTGVINTEAFF. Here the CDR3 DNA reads TGCGCCAGCAGCCAATCTCCGACCGGGGTAATAAACACTGAAGCTTTCTTT.

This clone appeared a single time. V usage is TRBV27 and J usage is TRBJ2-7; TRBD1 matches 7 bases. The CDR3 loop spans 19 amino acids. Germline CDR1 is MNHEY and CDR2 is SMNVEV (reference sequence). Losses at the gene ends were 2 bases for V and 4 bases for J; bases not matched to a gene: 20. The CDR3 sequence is CASSLKYPPFDRVAYEQYF. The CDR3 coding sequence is TGTGCCAGCAGTTTAAAATACCCCCCCTTCGACAGGGTTGCGTACGAGCAGTACTTC.

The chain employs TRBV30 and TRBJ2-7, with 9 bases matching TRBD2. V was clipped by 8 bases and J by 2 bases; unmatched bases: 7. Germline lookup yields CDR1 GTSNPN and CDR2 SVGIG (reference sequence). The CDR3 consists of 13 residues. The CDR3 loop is CATGGGGAYEQYF. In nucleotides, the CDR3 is TGTGCCACTGGCGGGGGGGGCGCCTACGAGCAGTACTTC.

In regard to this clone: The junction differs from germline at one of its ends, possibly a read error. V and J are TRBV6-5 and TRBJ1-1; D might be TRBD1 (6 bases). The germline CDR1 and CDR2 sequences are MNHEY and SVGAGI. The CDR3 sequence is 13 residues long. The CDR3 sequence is CASSYTGNPEAFF. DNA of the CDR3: TGTGCCAGCAGTTATACAGGGAACCCTGAAGCTTTCTTT.

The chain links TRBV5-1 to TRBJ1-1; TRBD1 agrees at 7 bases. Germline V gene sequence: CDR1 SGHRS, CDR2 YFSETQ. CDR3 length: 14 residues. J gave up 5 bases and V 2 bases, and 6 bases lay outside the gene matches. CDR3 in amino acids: CASSFGQAGTEAFF. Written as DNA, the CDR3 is TGCGCCAGCAGCTTTGGACAGGCGGGGACTGAAGCTTTCTTT.

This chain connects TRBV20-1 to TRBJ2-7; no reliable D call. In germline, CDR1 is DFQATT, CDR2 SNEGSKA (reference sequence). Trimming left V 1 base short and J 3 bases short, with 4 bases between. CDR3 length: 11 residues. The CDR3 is CSARGSYEQYF. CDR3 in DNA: TGCAGTGCTAGAGGGAGCTACGAGCAGTACTTC.

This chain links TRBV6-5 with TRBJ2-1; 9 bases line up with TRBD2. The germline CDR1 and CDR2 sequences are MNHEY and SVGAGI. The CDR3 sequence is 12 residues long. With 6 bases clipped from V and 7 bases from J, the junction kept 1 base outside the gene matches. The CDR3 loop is CASRRGGNEQFF. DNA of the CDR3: TGTGCCAGCAGGCGGGGGGGGAATGAGCAGTTCTTC.

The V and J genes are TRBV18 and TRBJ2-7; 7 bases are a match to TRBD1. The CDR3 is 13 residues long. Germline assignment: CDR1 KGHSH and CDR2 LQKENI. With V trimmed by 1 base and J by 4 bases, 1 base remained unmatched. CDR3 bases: TGTGCCAGCTCACCACAGGGGGCATACGAGCAGTACTTC. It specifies CASSPQGAYEQYF. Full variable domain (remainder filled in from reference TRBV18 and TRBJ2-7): NAGVMQNPRHLVRRRGQEARLRCSPMKGHSHVYWYRQLPEEGLKFMVYLQKENIIDESGMPKERFSAEFPKEGPSILRIQQVVRGDSAAYFCASSPQGAYEQYFGPGTRLTVT.

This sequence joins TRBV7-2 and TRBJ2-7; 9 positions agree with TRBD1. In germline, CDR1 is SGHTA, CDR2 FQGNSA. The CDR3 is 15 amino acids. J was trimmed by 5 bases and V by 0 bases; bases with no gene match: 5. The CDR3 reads CASSLAEDRGHEQYF. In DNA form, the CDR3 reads TGTGCCAGCAGCTTAGCGGAGGACAGGGGACACGAGCAGTACTTC.